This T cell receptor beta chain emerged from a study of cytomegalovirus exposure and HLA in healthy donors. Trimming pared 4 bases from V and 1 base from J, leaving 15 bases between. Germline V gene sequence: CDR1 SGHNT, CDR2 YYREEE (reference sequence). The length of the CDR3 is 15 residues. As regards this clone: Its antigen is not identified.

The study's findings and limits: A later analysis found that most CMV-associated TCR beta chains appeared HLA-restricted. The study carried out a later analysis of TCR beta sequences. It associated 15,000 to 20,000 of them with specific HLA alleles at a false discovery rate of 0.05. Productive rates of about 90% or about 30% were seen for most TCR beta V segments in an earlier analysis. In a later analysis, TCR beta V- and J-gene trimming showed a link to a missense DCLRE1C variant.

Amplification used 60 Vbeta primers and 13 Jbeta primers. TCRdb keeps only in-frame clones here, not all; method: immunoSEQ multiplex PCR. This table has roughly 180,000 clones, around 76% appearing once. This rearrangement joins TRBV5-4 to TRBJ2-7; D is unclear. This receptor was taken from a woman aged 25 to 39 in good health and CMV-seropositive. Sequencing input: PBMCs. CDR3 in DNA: TGTGCCAGCAGCCTCCCCGGAGCAAAGTCCTACGAGCAGTACTTC. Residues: CASSLPGAKSYEQYF. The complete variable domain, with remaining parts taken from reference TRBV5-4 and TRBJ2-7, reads ETGVTQSPTHLIKTRGQQVTLRCSSQSGHNTVSWYQQALGQGPQFIFQYYREEENGRGNFPPRFSGLQFPNYSSELNVNALELDDSALYLCASSLPGAKSYEQYFGPGTRLTVT.